Below are 3 T cell receptor beta chains sequenced from a single sample in a study of somatic mutations in cytotoxic T cells in rheumatoid arthritis. Assay: immunoSEQ multiplex PCR; the TCRdb copy retains only in-frame clones and omits some. The table has 13,000 to 15,000 clones, 85% to 95% seen once. Specimen: CD4+ T cells sorted from blood. The receptors stem from a man aged 65 to 85 with rheumatoid arthritis.

The chain's CDR3 is CAATRGGDTEAFF. The DNA for the CDR3 is TGTGCCGCCACGAGGGGAGGCGACACTGAAGCTTTCTTT. The rearrangement uses TRBV19 and TRBJ1-1, with D possibly TRBD1 on 5 matching bases. The V gene lost 11 bases and the J gene lost 3 bases, with 16 bases spanning the gap. The germline V gene encodes CDR1 LNHDA and CDR2 SQIVND (reference sequence). This CDR3 is built from 13 residues.

The chain carries TRBV2 and TRBJ1-2; TRBD1 agrees at 8 bases. Germline CDR1 SNHLY, CDR2 FYNNEI. The CDR3 is 14 residues long. J lost 11 bases, V lost 3 bases, and 11 bases had no gene match. The CDR3: CASSELSGGTKYTF. CDR3 DNA: TGTGCCAGCAGTGAGCTGTCAGGGGGCACGAAGTACACCTTC. The complete variable domain, with remaining parts taken from reference TRBV2 and TRBJ1-2, reads EPEVTQTPSHQVTQMGQEVILRCVPISNHLYFYWYRQILGQKVEFLVSFYNNEISEKSEIFDDQFSVERPDGSNFTLKIRSTKLEDSAMYFCASSELSGGTKYTFGSGTRLTVV.

The CDR3 DNA reads as TGTGCCAGCATGCTCGGACAGGGGAACTACGAGCAGTACTTC. Translation: CASMLGQGNYEQYF. The chain links TRBV6-6 to TRBJ2-7, with 9 bases matching TRBD1. The germline gives CDR1 MNHNY, CDR2 SVGAGI (reference sequence). This CDR3 has 14 amino acids. Trimming cost V 7 bases and J 3 bases; bases outside gene matches: 7.